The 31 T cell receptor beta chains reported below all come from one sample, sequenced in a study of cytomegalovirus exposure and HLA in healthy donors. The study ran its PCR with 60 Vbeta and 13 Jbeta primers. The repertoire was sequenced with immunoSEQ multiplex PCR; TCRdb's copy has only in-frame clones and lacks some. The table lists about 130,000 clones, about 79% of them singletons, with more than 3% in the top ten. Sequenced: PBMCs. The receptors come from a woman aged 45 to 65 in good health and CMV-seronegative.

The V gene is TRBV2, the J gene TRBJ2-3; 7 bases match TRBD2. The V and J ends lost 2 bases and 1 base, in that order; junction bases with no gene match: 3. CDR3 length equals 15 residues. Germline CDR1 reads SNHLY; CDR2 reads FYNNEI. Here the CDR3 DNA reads TGTGCCAGCAGTGAATCGGCGGGAGGCACAGATACGCAGTATTTT. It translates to CASSESAGGTDTQYF.

CDR3 amino acids: CASSQDIVLAGVYEQYF. The CDR3 nucleotides are TGCGCCAGCAGCCAAGATATAGTGCTAGCGGGAGTCTACGAGCAGTACTTC. The rearrangement uses TRBV4-3 and TRBJ2-7; TRBD2 agrees at 10 bases. Germline V gives CDR1 LGHNA, CDR2 YSLEER. This CDR3 spans 17 amino acids. The V and J ends lost 0 bases and 3 bases, in that order; junction bases with no gene match: 8.

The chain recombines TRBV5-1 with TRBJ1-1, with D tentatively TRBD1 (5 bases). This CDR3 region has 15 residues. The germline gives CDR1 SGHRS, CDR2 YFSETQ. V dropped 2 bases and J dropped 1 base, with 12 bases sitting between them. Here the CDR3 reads CASSLGAVPNTEAFF. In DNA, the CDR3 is TGCGCCAGCAGCTTAGGGGCGGTTCCGAACACTGAAGCTTTCTTT.

This CDR3 reads CASGSRAGGPDEQFF. The CDR3 DNA reads as TGCGCCAGCGGATCCAGAGCGGGAGGTCCGGATGAGCAGTTCTTC. V gene TRBV10-1 combines with J gene TRBJ2-1, with 9 bases lining up with TRBD2. The CDR3 is 15 residues long. Looked up from germline, CDR1 is WNHNN and CDR2 is SYGVQD (reference sequence). J lost 8 bases, V lost 8 bases, and 13 bases had no gene match.

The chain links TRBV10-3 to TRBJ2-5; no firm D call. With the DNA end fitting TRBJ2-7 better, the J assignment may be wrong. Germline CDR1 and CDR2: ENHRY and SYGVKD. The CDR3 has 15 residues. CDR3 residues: CAISAGGSIAYEQYF. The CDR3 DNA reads TGTGCCATCAGTGCTGGTGGGTCCATAGCCTACGAGCAGTACTTC.

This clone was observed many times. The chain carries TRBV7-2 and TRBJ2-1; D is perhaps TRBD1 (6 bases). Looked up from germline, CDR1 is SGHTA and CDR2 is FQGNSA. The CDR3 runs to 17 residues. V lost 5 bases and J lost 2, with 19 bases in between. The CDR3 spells CASSPNDGGPPYNEQFF. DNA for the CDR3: TGTGCCAGCAGCCCAAACGATGGGGGCCCCCCCTACAATGAGCAGTTCTTC.

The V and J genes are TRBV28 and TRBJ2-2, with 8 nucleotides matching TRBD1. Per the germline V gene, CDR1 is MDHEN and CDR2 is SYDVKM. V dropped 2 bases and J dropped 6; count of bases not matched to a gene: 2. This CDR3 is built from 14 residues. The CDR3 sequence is CASSLGQGPGELFF. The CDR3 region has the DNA TGTGCCAGCAGTTTAGGACAGGGTCCCGGGGAGCTGTTTTTT.

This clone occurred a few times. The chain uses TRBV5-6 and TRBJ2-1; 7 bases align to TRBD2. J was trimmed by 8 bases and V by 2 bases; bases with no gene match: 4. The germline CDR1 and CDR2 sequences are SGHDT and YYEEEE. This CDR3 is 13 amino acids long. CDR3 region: CASSLATSYEQFF. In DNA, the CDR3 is TGTGCCAGCAGCTTAGCGACTAGCTATGAGCAGTTCTTC.

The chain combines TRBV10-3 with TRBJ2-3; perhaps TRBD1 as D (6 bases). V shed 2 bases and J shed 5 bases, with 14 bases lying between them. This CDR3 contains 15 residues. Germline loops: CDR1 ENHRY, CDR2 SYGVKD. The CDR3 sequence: CAISEIQGRGDTQYF. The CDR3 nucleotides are TGTGCCATCAGTGAGATCCAGGGGCGAGGAGATACGCAGTATTTT.

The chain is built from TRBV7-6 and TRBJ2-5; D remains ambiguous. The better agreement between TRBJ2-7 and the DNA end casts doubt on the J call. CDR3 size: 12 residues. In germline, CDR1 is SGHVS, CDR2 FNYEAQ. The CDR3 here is CASSLLNYEQYF. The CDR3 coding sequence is TGTGCCAGCAGCTTGCTGAACTACGAGCAGTACTTC.

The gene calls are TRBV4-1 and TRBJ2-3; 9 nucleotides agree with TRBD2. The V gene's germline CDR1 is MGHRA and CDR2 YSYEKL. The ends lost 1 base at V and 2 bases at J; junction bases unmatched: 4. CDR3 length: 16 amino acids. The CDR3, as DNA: TGCGCCAGCAGCCAAGGGGCGGGGGGGTTCACAGATACGCAGTATTTT. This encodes CASSQGAGGFTDTQYF.

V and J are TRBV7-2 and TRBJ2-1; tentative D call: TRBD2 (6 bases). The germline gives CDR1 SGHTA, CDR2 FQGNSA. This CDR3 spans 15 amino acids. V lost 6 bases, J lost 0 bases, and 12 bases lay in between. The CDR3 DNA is TGTGCCAGCAGTTGGGGGACTCTCTCCTACAATGAGCAGTTCTTC. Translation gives CASSWGTLSYNEQFF.

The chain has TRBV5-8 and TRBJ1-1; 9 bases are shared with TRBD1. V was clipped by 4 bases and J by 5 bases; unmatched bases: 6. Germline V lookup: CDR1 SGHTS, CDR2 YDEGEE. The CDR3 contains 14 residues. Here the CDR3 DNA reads TGTGCCAGCAGCGGACAGGGGCCGGGGACTGAAGCTTTCTTT. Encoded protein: CASSGQGPGTEAFF.

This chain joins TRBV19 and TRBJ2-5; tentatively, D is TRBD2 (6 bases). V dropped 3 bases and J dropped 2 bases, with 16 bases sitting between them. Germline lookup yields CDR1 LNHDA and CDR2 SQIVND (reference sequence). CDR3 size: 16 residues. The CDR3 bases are TGTGCCAGTAGTATCCTGGGAGCGGGCGAGCAAGAGACCCAGTACTTC. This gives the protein CASSILGAGEQETQYF. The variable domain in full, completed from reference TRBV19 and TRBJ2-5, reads DGGITQSPKYLFRKEGQNVTLSCEQNLNHDAMYWYRQDPGQGLRLIYYSQIVNDFQKGDIAEGYSVSREKKESFPLTVTSAQKNPTAFYLCASSILGAGEQETQYFGPGTRLLVL.

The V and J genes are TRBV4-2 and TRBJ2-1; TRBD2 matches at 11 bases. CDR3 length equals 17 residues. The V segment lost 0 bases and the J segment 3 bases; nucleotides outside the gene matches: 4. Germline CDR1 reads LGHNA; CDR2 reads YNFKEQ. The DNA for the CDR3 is TGTGCCAGCAGCCAAGACGGGACTAGCGGAAACTACAATGAGCAGTTCTTC. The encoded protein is CASSQDGTSGNYNEQFF.

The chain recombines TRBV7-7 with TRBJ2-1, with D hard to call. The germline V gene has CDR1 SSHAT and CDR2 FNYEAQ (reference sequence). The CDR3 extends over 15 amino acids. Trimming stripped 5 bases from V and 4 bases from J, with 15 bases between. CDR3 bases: TGTGCCAGCAGCCGGTTACCCGCAGGATACAATGAGCAGTTCTTC. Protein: CASSRLPAGYNEQFF.

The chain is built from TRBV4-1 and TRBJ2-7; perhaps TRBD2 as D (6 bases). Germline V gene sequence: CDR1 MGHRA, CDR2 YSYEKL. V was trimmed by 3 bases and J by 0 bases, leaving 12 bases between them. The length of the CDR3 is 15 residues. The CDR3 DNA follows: TGCGCCAGCAGCCAGGGAGCGGGCTACTCCTACGAGCAGTACTTC. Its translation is CASSQGAGYSYEQYF.

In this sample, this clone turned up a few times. The CDR3 sequence is CASSLGRAQETQYF. DNA of the CDR3: TGCGCCAGCAGCTTGGGGCGGGCCCAAGAGACCCAGTACTTC. The chain links TRBV5-1 to TRBJ2-5, with a weak D call TRBD2 (5 bases). With 0 bases removed from V and 1 base from J, the gap between germline ends came to 7 bases. Germline V lookup: CDR1 SGHRS, CDR2 YFSETQ. The CDR3 consists of 14 residues.

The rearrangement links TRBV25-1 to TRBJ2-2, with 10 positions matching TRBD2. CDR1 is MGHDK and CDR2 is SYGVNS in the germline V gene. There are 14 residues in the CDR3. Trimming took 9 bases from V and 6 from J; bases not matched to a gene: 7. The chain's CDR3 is CASIAGGNAGELFF. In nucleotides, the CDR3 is TGTGCCAGTATAGCGGGAGGTAATGCCGGGGAGCTGTTTTTT.

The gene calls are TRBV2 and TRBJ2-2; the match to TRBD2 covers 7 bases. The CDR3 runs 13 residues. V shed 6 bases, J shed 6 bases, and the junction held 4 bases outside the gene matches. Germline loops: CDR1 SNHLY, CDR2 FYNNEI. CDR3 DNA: TGTGCCAGCAGGACTAGCAACGCCGGGGAGCTGTTTTTT. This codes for CASRTSNAGELFF.

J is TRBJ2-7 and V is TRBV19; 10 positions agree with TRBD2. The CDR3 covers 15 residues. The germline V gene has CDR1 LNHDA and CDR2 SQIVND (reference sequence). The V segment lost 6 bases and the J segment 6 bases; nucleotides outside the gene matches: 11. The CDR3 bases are TGTGCCAGTAGCACATTGCTAGCGGGAGCGGGCGAGCAGTACTTC. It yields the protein CASSTLLAGAGEQYF.

The CDR3 here is CASLGIAGRGAGELFF. The CDR3 nucleotides are TGTGCCAGCCTGGGGATAGCGGGCCGGGGTGCCGGGGAGCTGTTTTTT. The chain joins TRBV19 to TRBJ2-2; 7 bases match TRBD2. Trimming removed 9 bases from V and 6 bases from J; junction bases left unmatched: 16. The CDR3 consists of 16 residues. In germline, CDR1 is LNHDA, CDR2 SQIVND (reference sequence).

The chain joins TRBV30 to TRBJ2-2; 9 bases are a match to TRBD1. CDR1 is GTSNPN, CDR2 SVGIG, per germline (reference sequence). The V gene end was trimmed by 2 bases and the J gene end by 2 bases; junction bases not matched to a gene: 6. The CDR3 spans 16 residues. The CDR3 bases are TGTGCCTGGAGTACCGTGGACAGGGGAAACACCGGGGAGCTGTTTTTT. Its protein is CAWSTVDRGNTGELFF.

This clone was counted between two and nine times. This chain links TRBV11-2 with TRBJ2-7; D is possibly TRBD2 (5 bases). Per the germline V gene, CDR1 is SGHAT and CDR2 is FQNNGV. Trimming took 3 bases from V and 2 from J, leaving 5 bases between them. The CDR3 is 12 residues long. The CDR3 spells CASSFSAYEQYF. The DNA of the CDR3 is TGTGCCAGCAGCTTTAGCGCCTACGAGCAGTACTTC.

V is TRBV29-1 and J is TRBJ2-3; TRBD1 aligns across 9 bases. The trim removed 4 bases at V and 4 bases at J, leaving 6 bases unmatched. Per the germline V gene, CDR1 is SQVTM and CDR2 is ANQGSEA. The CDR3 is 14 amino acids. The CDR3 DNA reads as TGCAGCGTTGTCTCACAGGGGGCCTCAGATACGCAGTATTTT. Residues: CSVVSQGASDTQYF.

CDR3 sequence (DNA): TGTGCCAGCAGCTTGGGTGCGCCTAGCGGTGACAATGAGCAGTTCTTC. Protein: CASSLGAPSGDNEQFF. The chain employs TRBV5-4 and TRBJ2-1; 7 bases are shared with TRBD2. Germline V CDR1 and CDR2: SGHNT, YYREEE (reference sequence). V lost 0 bases, J lost 5 bases, and 8 bases stayed unmatched. The CDR3 totals 16 residues. The full variable domain, in which reference TRBV5-4 and TRBJ2-1 provide the parts outside the CDR3, is ETGVTQSPTHLIKTRGQQVTLRCSSQSGHNTVSWYQQALGQGPQFIFQYYREEENGRGNFPPRFSGLQFPNYSSELNVNALELDDSALYLCASSLGAPSGDNEQFFGPGTRLTVL.

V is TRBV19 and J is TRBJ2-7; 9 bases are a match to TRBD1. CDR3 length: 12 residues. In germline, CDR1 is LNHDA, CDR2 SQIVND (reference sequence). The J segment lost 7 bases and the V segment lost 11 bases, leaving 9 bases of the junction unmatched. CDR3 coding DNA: TGTGCCTCAGCGACAGGGGGAGGGGAGCAGTACTTC. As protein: CASATGGGEQYF.

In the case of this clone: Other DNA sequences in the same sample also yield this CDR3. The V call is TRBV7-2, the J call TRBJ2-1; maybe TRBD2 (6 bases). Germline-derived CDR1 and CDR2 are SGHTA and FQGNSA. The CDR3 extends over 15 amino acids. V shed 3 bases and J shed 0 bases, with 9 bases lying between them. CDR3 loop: CASSLVAASYNEQFF. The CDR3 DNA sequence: TGTGCCAGCAGCTTGGTAGCGGCCTCCTACAATGAGCAGTTCTTC.

The CDR3, as DNA: TGTGCCAGCAGCGTGAGGGCGGGAGGGCCCACAGATACGCAGTATTTT. Translation gives CASSVRAGGPTDTQYF. The gene calls are TRBV9 and TRBJ2-3, with TRBD2 matching over 9 bases. In germline, CDR1 is SGDLS, CDR2 YYNGEE. The CDR3 runs 16 residues. V gave up 2 bases and J gave up 2 bases; unmatched junction bases: 6.

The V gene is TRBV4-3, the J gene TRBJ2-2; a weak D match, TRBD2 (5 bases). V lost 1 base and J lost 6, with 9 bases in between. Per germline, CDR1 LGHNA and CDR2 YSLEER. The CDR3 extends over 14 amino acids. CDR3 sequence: CASSQAGKAGELFF. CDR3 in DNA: TGCGCCAGCAGCCAAGCGGGGAAGGCCGGGGAGCTGTTTTTT.

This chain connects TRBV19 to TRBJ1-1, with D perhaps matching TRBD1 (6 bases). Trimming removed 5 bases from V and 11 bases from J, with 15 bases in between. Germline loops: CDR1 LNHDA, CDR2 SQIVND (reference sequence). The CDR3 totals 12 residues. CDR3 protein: CASSAYREEAFF. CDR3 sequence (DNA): TGTGCCAGTAGTGCTTACAGGGAAGAGGCTTTCTTT.